This record covers a single T cell receptor beta chain. Germline CDR1 MNHEY, CDR2 SMNVEV (reference sequence). The ends were cut back, 8 bases at V and 1 base at J, with 11 bases in the middle. The length of the CDR3 is 13 residues. These data are taken from a study of shared clonotypes between healthy human individuals. In the authors' workflow: Filtering differed because ImmunoSEQ produced junction-only sequences that carried no quality scores. Only in-frame clones appear in the TCRdb table, and some are missing; sequencing was by immunoSEQ multiplex PCR. V and J calls plus clone size are reproduced from that table; the DNA served to infer D and trimming. The repertoire holds a few million clones, roughly 95% seen once, with approximately 0.13% in the top ten.

The chain couples TRBV27 to TRBJ1-1, with unresolved D. The sample was naive CD4+ T cells sorted from blood. Regarding subset: CD45RA+ positively selected. This clonotype was sampled from a man between 18 and 29 years old in good health. DNA of the CDR3: TGTGCCAGCGGAGGACTGCGGAACACTGAAGCTTTCTTT. Protein: CASGGLRNTEAFF.